The 13 T cell receptor beta chains given below trace back to one sample, sequenced in a study of T cell clonality in common variable immunodeficiency. The protocol was immunoSEQ multiplex PCR, while the TCRdb copy is restricted to in-frame clones and leaves out a portion. The data show about 35,000 clones, with none appearing a single time. Input material: peripheral blood mononuclear cells. All receptors come from a person between 18 and 69 years old in good health.

As for this clone: Read data end 3 residues before the CDR3 end; the end is taken from the germline J gene. The rearrangement uses TRBV10-2 and TRBJ2-3, with D perhaps matching TRBD1 (5 bases). Germline V gene sequence: CDR1 WSHSY, CDR2 SAAADI. The CDR3 has 12 residues. Between the trimmed V and J ends, which lost 7 bases and 5 bases, there was a span of 10 bases. Here the CDR3 reads CASKSTGDTQYF. The DNA read from the CDR3 is TGCGCCAGCAAGTCCACAGGAGATACG.

This clone was counted at least ten times. The read gets to within 3 residues of the CDR3 end, and the germline J gene fills in the rest. The chain recombines TRBV19 with TRBJ1-2, with 10 bases identical to TRBD1. After removal of 5 bases from V and 2 bases from J, the junction contained 5 bases not matched to a gene. This CDR3 comprises 15 residues. Germline V gene lookup returns CDR1 LNHDA and CDR2 SQIVND (reference sequence). The sequenced part of the CDR3 DNA is TGTGCCAGTAGTCTTTCGGGACAGGGGAACTATGGC. Residues: CASSLSGQGNYG. The CDR3 in its entirety is CASSLSGQGNYGYTF.

This clone has a handful of counts. The read ends 3 residues early relative to the CDR3; the germline J gene fills the gap. The chain has TRBV19 and TRBJ1-5, with D perhaps matching TRBD1 (6 bases). Germline-derived CDR1 and CDR2 are LNHDA and SQIVND (reference sequence). The CDR3 spans 15 residues. V was pared by 3 bases and J by 7 bases, with 16 bases between. CDR3: CASSIRGGRRQPQHF. Incomplete CDR3 DNA: TGTGCCAGTAGTATTCGGGGGGGGCGGAGGCAGCCC.

This clone was seen a few times. The DNA ends 3 residues before the CDR3 does, and the rest of the CDR3 is filled in from the germline J gene. This chain links TRBV7-8 with TRBJ1-2; unclear D gene. The V gene's germline CDR1 is SGHVS and CDR2 FQNEAQ. With 1 base removed from V and 4 bases from J, the gap between germline ends came to 7 bases. The length of the CDR3 is 13 residues. The DNA read from the CDR3 is TGTGCCAGCAGCTTAGGGCGGAGCTATGGC. As protein: CASSLGRSYG. The entire CDR3 reads CASSLGRSYGYTF.

The table lists this clone with many counts. The CDR3 goes on 3 residues after the read ends, and that part is filled in from the germline J gene. V is TRBV2 and J is TRBJ2-3, with D maybe TRBD2 (6 bases). The CDR3 runs 14 residues. The V and J ends lost 4 bases and 5 bases respectively, with 13 bases between them. Germline V gene data show CDR1 as SNHLY and CDR2 as FYNNEI. CDR3 DNA, as far as it was read: TGTGCCAGCAGTGTTCGACTAGGCGGAGATACG. Its translation: CASSVRLGGDT. The CDR3 reads in full as CASSVRLGGDTQYF.

In this sample, this clone turned up a few times. The sequenced fragment ends 3 residues before the CDR3 boundary, so the rest is inferred from the germline J gene. The gene calls are TRBV2 and TRBJ1-5; D might be TRBD1 (5 bases). This CDR3 spans 14 amino acids. V lost 2 bases and J 5 bases, leaving 10 bases between the germline ends. CDR1 is SNHLY, CDR2 FYNNEI, per germline. CDR3 DNA (partial): TGTGCCAGCAGTGAACAGGGTTATGATCAGCCC. This codes for CASSEQGYDQP. The full CDR3 reads CASSEQGYDQPQHF.

This clone was found a few times. A read error may account for a junction end that differs from germline. The CDR3 end falls 3 residues outside the read, so it is completed with the germline J gene. The identical CDR3 is also encoded by other nucleotide sequences in the sample. This chain joins TRBV13 and TRBJ1-3, with D possibly matching TRBD1 (5 bases). The CDR3 totals 15 residues. CDR1 and CDR2 (germline): PRHDT, FYEKMQ (reference sequence). The CDR3 loop reads CASSLGAGLGNTIYF. The CDR3 bases that were read are TGTGCCAGCAGCTTAGGTGCAGGGCTTGGAAACACG.

The table lists this clone with many counts. The read ends 3 residues shy of where the CDR3 ends; the end is completed using the germline J gene. The rearrangement uses TRBV19 and TRBJ2-5; D might be TRBD2 (5 bases). Deletions cut 8 bases from V and 5 bases from J, with 12 bases between. The CDR3 consists of 12 residues. Germline V gene sequence: CDR1 LNHDA, CDR2 SQIVND (reference sequence). CDR3 DNA, as far as it was read: TGTGCCAGTTCCCGAGGGCCGGAGACC. This gives the protein CASSRGPET. The full-length CDR3 reads as CASSRGPETQYF.

This clone was counted many times. With the read ending 3 residues before the CDR3 end, the germline J gene is used to fill in that end. The chain links TRBV5-5 to TRBJ2-7; a weak D match, TRBD1 (5 bases). Between the trimmed V and J ends, which lost 1 base and 2 bases, there was a span of 13 bases. CDR1 is SGHKS, CDR2 YYEKEE, per germline (reference sequence). This CDR3 is built from 15 residues. CDR3 DNA (partial): TGTGCCAGCAGCTTGTTTTGGGGCGGTACCTACGAG. Protein: CASSLFWGGTYE. The CDR3 in its entirety is CASSLFWGGTYEQYF.

Of note for this clone: The read halts 3 residues ahead of the CDR3 end, with the missing end drawn from the germline J gene. The chain couples TRBV18 to TRBJ2-7; TRBD2 is a possible D gene (8 bases). Germline V CDR1 and CDR2: KGHSH, LQKENI. The CDR3 is made up of 15 amino acids. Between the trimmed V and J ends, which lost 4 bases and 3 bases, there was a span of 16 bases. The CDR3 region is CASSRGGTELYEQYF. The sequenced part of the CDR3 DNA is TGTGCCAGCTCACGCGGGGGGACAGAACTCTACGAG.

This clone was seen only a few times. The read ends 3 residues early relative to the CDR3; the germline J gene fills the gap. V is TRBV19 and J is TRBJ2-3, with a weak D call TRBD1 (5 bases). The CDR3 is 16 residues long. CDR1 is LNHDA, CDR2 SQIVND, per germline (reference sequence). V dropped 1 base and J dropped 2 bases, with 13 bases sitting between them. The CDR3 is CASSIAYRIFTDTQYF. The sequenced part of the CDR3 DNA is TGTGCCAGTAGTATAGCATACAGGATATTCACAGATACG. The complete variable domain, with remaining parts taken from reference TRBV19 and TRBJ2-3, reads DGGITQSPKYLFRKEGQNVTLSCEQNLNHDAMYWYRQDPGQGLRLIYYSQIVNDFQKGDIAEGYSVSREKKESFPLTVTSAQKNPTAFYLCASSIAYRIFTDTQYFGPGTRLTVL.

In regard to this clone: The read comes to an end 3 residues before the CDR3 does, leaving the germline J gene to fill in the end. The chain combines TRBV6-1 with TRBJ1-2; 9 bases are a match to TRBD1. The CDR3 spans 16 residues. Germline CDR1 MNHNS, CDR2 SASEGT. The DNA read from the CDR3 is TGTGCCAGCAGTGAAAGGGACAGGGCAGCCTACAATGAC. Translating it yields CASSERDRAAYND. The CDR3 as a whole reads CASSERDRAAYNDYTF.

Remarks on this clone: The read gets to within 3 residues of the CDR3 end, and the germline J gene fills in the rest. The chain recombines TRBV18 with TRBJ1-3; a weak D match, TRBD1 (5 bases). Trimming removed 3 bases from V and 2 bases from J, with 11 bases in between. The length of the CDR3 is 15 residues. The germline gives CDR1 KGHSH, CDR2 LQKENI. The CDR3 sequence is CASSPGRVAGNTIYF. The covered CDR3 bases are TGTGCCAGCTCACCCGGCAGGGTAGCTGGAAACACC.